The clone carrying this T cell receptor (beta chain) showed up just a few times. For the second PCR, which ran for about 6 to 11 cycles, a sample-barcoded 5' primer and a J-beta primer mix were used. One entry per CDR3 protein, called by TCRdb with MiXCR from the 5' RACE reads. This sample has some 560,000 distinct CDR3 sequences, with 25% to 35% found just once. The data belong to a study of blood T cells in healthy people across ages. Germline V gene lookup returns CDR1 DFQATT and CDR2 SNEGSKA (reference sequence). Trimming left V 3 bases short and J 4 bases short, with 21 bases between. The CDR3 consists of 16 residues. These data were also filed under a second study, of T cells of mothers and their children.

The specimen was blood. The origin of this receptor is a boy between 2 and 10 years old in good health. V is TRBV20-1 and J is TRBJ2-5; D tentatively fits TRBD1 or TRBD2 (6 bases each). The CDR3 bases are TGCAGTGCTAGTGACTCCAGCGACGAGGGGGGAGAGACCCAGTACTTC. Translating it yields CSASDSSDEGGETQYF.